This T cell receptor (beta chain) emerged from a study of T cell changes during pregnancy in multiple sclerosis. Profiling relied on immunoSEQ multiplex PCR, and the TCRdb table lists in-frame clones only, not all of them. This table has more than 30,000 clones, 90% appearing once. Germline V gene data show CDR1 as SGHRS and CDR2 as YFSETQ. V lost 4 bases and J lost 8, with 12 bases in between. CDR3 length: 13 residues. This TCR derives from a female donor in good health, enrolled as a control in a pregnancy study. The chain joins TRBV5-1 to TRBJ1-4, with D possibly matching TRBD1 (6 bases). The sample in question was CD4+ T cells from peripheral blood mononuclear cells, obtained in the third trimester of pregnancy. CDR3: CASSRGAGEKLFF. As DNA, the CDR3 is TGCGCCAGCAGCCGGGGGGCGGGAGAAAAACTGTTTTTT. The full variable domain, with the rest looked up from reference TRBV5-1 and TRBJ1-4, is KAGVTQTPRYLIKTRGQQVTLSCSPISGHRSVSWYQQTPGQGLQFLFEYFSETQRNKGNFPGRFSGRQFSNSRSEMNVSTLELGDSALYLCASSRGAGEKLFFGSGTQLSVL.